Presented here are 24 T cell receptor beta chains from one specimen sequenced in a study of cytomegalovirus exposure and HLA in healthy donors. In the PCR, 60 Vbeta and 13 Jbeta primers were used. Assay: immunoSEQ multiplex PCR; the TCRdb copy retains only in-frame clones and omits some. This table holds approximately 75,000 clones. Sample: PBMCs. The receptors here all came from a boy aged 5-17 years in good health and CMV-seronegative.

The rearrangement uses TRBV7-9 and TRBJ1-1; D might be TRBD1 (6 bases). The CDR3 is 13 residues long. V was cut by 2 bases and J by 6 bases, with 10 bases left in between. From germline, CDR1 is SEHNR and CDR2 FQNEAQ (reference sequence). In DNA form, the CDR3 reads TGTGCCAGCAGCTTACGGGGGGCCCCTGAAGCTTTCTTT. As protein: CASSLRGAPEAFF. Full variable domain (remainder filled in from reference TRBV7-9 and TRBJ1-1): DTGVSQNPRHKITKRGQNVTFRCDPISEHNRLYWYRQTLGQGPEFLTYFQNEAQLEKSRLLSDRFSAERPKGSFSTLEIQRTEQGDSAMYLCASSLRGAPEAFFGQGTRLTVV.

The chain carries TRBV7-2 and TRBJ2-5; D remains unclear. Trimming removed 4 bases from V and 5 bases from J, with 11 bases in between. The CDR3 length is 13 residues. Germline V gene sequence: CDR1 SGHTA, CDR2 FQGNSA. The CDR3 nucleotides read TGTGCCAGCAGCTCCCACGTCGGGGAGACCCAGTACTTC. Encoded protein: CASSSHVGETQYF.

The rearrangement joins TRBV9 to TRBJ1-2; TRBD1 aligns across 8 bases. The CDR3 covers 16 residues. CDR1 and CDR2 (germline): SGDLS, YYNGEE. Unmatched junction bases numbered 12, after V lost 4 bases and J lost 4 bases. Written as DNA, the CDR3 is TGTGCCAGCAGCTCACAAGGGGGGACAGGAGCCTATGGCTACACCTTC. Translating it yields CASSSQGGTGAYGYTF. Drawing the rest from reference TRBV9 and TRBJ1-2, the complete variable domain is DSGVTQTPKHLITATGQRVTLRCSPRSGDLSVYWYQQSLDQGLQFLIQYYNGEERAKGNILERFSAQQFPDLHSELNLSSLELGDSALYFCASSSQGGTGAYGYTFGSGTRLTVV.

This chain links TRBV19 with TRBJ1-1; 7 bases map to TRBD1. The CDR3 consists of 17 residues. Germline V CDR1 and CDR2: LNHDA, SQIVND (reference sequence). J was trimmed by 5 bases and V by 3 bases; bases with no gene match: 15. The DNA of the CDR3 is TGTGCCAGTAGTATCTACTATGGCCAGGGGGTTTATACTGAAGCTTTCTTT. This translates into CASSIYYGQGVYTEAFF.

The chain combines TRBV30 with TRBJ2-2; perhaps TRBD2 as D (7 bases). The germline V and J ends were trimmed by 0 bases and 5 bases, with 13 bases remaining between them. Germline-derived CDR1 and CDR2 are GTSNPN and SVGIG (reference sequence). CDR3 size: 15 residues. The chain's CDR3 is CAWSVPGGSTGELFF. The CDR3 coding sequence is TGTGCCTGGAGTGTACCGGGGGGCTCGACCGGGGAGCTGTTTTTT.

The chain uses TRBV18 and TRBJ1-1; possibly TRBD1 for D (5 bases). From germline, CDR1 is KGHSH and CDR2 LQKENI. The CDR3 length is 16 residues. The V end lost 4 bases, the J end lost 1 base, and 16 bases lay between the germline ends. As DNA, the CDR3 is TGTGCCAGCTCACGATCCGCCGGGACTAAGAACACTGAAGCTTTCTTT. This gives the protein CASSRSAGTKNTEAFF. The complete variable domain, with remaining parts taken from reference TRBV18 and TRBJ1-1, reads NAGVMQNPRHLVRRRGQEARLRCSPMKGHSHVYWYRQLPEEGLKFMVYLQKENIIDESGMPKERFSAEFPKEGPSILRIQQVVRGDSAAYFCASSRSAGTKNTEAFFGQGTRLTVV.

The chain is built from TRBV10-2 and TRBJ2-7, with 9 bases matching TRBD2. With 6 bases clipped from V and 4 bases from J, the junction kept 13 bases outside the gene matches. Germline lookup yields CDR1 WSHSY and CDR2 SAAADI. The CDR3 is 16 amino acids. The CDR3 DNA reads as TGCGCCAGCAGGGAGGTCGGGGAGAGCGGGGGGTACGAGCAGTACTTC. Translation gives CASREVGESGGYEQYF.

The chain has TRBV27 and TRBJ1-2; TRBD1 agrees at 8 bases. The CDR3 runs to 15 residues. The V and J ends lost 5 bases and 4 bases, in that order; junction bases with no gene match: 9. Germline V gene lookup returns CDR1 MNHEY and CDR2 SMNVEV (reference sequence). CDR3 protein: CASSPGTGLGYGYTF. The CDR3 nucleotides are TGTGCCAGCAGTCCCGGGACAGGACTTGGCTATGGCTACACCTTC.

V gene TRBV11-2 combines with J gene TRBJ1-1; TRBD1 agrees at 8 bases. Germline lookup yields CDR1 SGHAT and CDR2 FQNNGV. The CDR3 is made up of 19 amino acids. Trimming cost V 3 bases and J 2 bases; bases outside gene matches: 17. CDR3: CASSFVAGGEWSGNTEAFF. The CDR3 nucleotides read TGTGCCAGCAGCTTTGTGGCAGGGGGCGAGTGGTCCGGAAACACTGAAGCTTTCTTT.

V and J are TRBV9 and TRBJ1-4; TRBD1 might be the D (6 bases). Germline assignment: CDR1 SGDLS and CDR2 YYNGEE. V was pared by 2 bases and J by 5 bases, with 13 bases between. The CDR3 contains 15 residues. CDR3 region: CASSVGAATNEKLFF. The DNA of the CDR3 is TGTGCCAGCAGCGTGGGGGCAGCTACGAATGAAAAACTGTTTTTT.

The chain uses TRBV30 and TRBJ2-2, with 11 nucleotides matching TRBD1. V was clipped by 8 bases and J by 4 bases; unmatched bases: 0. This CDR3 has 12 amino acids. Germline loops: CDR1 GTSNPN, CDR2 SVGIG (reference sequence). For the CDR3, the DNA is TGTGCCGGGACAGGGGGCACCGGGGAGCTGTTTTTT. The encoded protein is CAGTGGTGELFF. The whole variable domain, remainder taken from reference TRBV30 and TRBJ2-2, is SQTIHQWPATLVQPVGSPLSLECTVEGTSNPNLYWYRQAAGRGLQLLFYSVGIGQISSEVPQNLSASRPQDRQFILSSKKLLLSDSGFYLCAGTGGTGELFFGEGSRLTVL.

The CDR3 sequence is CASSLGTGGEQYF. The CDR3, as DNA: TGTGCCAGCAGCTTAGGAACAGGGGGCGAGCAGTACTTC. V and J are TRBV7-9 and TRBJ2-7; 8 bases are a match to TRBD1. The CDR3 spans 13 residues. The junction had 2 bases not matched to a gene; V was cut back by 1 base and J by 6 bases. Germline CDR1 is SEHNR and CDR2 is FQNEAQ (reference sequence). The full variable domain, its missing parts supplied by reference TRBV7-9 and TRBJ2-7, is DTGVSQNPRHKITKRGQNVTFRCDPISEHNRLYWYRQTLGQGPEFLTYFQNEAQLEKSRLLSDRFSAERPKGSFSTLEIQRTEQGDSAMYLCASSLGTGGEQYFGPGTRLTVT.

The chain uses TRBV5-1 and TRBJ1-5, with 8 bases fitting TRBD1. Germline assignment: CDR1 SGHRS and CDR2 YFSETQ. V lost 5 bases, J lost 7 bases, and 8 bases stayed unmatched. The CDR3 spans 14 residues. For the CDR3, the DNA is TGCGCCAGCAGTCCAGGGGGCGCGGGGCAGCCCCAGCATTTT. Its translation is CASSPGGAGQPQHF.

This chain joins TRBV12-5 and TRBJ2-5; perhaps TRBD2 as D (5 bases). CDR3 length equals 14 residues. CDR1 and CDR2 (germline): LGHNT, FRNRAP. Trimming removed 1 base from V and 5 bases from J, with 11 bases in between. DNA for the CDR3: TGTGCTAGTGGTTTGGAGACCGGGATGGAGACCCAGTACTTC. Amino acids: CASGLETGMETQYF.

J is TRBJ2-5 and V is TRBV9; 7 nucleotides match TRBD2. The CDR3 totals 15 residues. Losses at the gene ends were 4 bases for V and 5 bases for J; bases not matched to a gene: 11. Germline lookup yields CDR1 SGDLS and CDR2 YYNGEE. This chain's CDR3 is CASSQEGAGRETQYF. In nucleotides, the CDR3 is TGTGCCAGCAGCCAAGAGGGAGCGGGGAGGGAGACCCAGTACTTC. Filled out from reference TRBV9 and TRBJ2-5, the complete variable domain reads DSGVTQTPKHLITATGQRVTLRCSPRSGDLSVYWYQQSLDQGLQFLIQYYNGEERAKGNILERFSAQQFPDLHSELNLSSLELGDSALYFCASSQEGAGRETQYFGPGTRLLVL.

The gene calls are TRBV6-1 and TRBJ1-4, with 9 bases fitting TRBD1. Germline values: CDR1 MNHNS, CDR2 SASEGT. The CDR3 has 15 residues. J lost 6 bases, V lost 4 bases, and 6 bases had no gene match. Here the CDR3 DNA reads TGTGCCAGCAGTGTGGGTTGGACAGGGGATGAAAAACTGTTTTTT. This encodes CASSVGWTGDEKLFF.

The chain carries TRBV19 and TRBJ1-2, with 9 bases fitting TRBD1. Germline V lookup: CDR1 LNHDA, CDR2 SQIVND (reference sequence). J gave up 14 bases and V 3 bases, and 10 bases lay outside the gene matches. CDR3 length: 13 residues. As DNA, the CDR3 is TGTGCCAGTAGTATCCCGGGACAGGGAGTTGTGACCTTC. Residues: CASSIPGQGVVTF.

The rearrangement links TRBV4-1 to TRBJ1-2; a possible D gene is TRBD1 (5 bases). Germline values: CDR1 MGHRA, CDR2 YSYEKL. The CDR3 is 13 residues long. V lost 4 bases, J lost 2 bases, and 8 bases lay in between. CDR3 region: CASSPRQNYGYTF. The CDR3 DNA follows: TGCGCCAGCAGCCCTAGACAGAACTATGGCTACACCTTC.

The genes are TRBV30 and TRBJ2-3, with no clear D. V shed 4 bases and J shed 4 bases, with 9 bases lying between them. CDR1 and CDR2 (germline): GTSNPN, SVGIG (reference sequence). CDR3 length equals 12 residues. This CDR3 is CAWTKTADTQYF. In nucleotides, the CDR3 is TGTGCCTGGACCAAAACTGCAGATACGCAGTATTTT.

The chain links TRBV19 to TRBJ1-5, with D maybe TRBD1 (5 bases). Per germline, CDR1 LNHDA and CDR2 SQIVND (reference sequence). The length of the CDR3 is 17 residues. Trimming pared 0 bases from V and 5 bases from J, leaving 17 bases between. The CDR3 spells CASSIDPGSWGHQPQHF. CDR3 nucleotide sequence: TGTGCCAGTAGTATAGATCCCGGGTCTTGGGGCCATCAGCCCCAGCATTTT.

This chain connects TRBV5-1 to TRBJ2-3; 10 bases are a match to TRBD2. Germline V gene sequence: CDR1 SGHRS, CDR2 YFSETQ. The CDR3 is 15 amino acids. The J segment lost 4 bases and the V segment lost 3 bases, leaving 5 bases of the junction unmatched. The CDR3 nucleotides read TGCGCCAGCAGCTACTCTAGCGGGAGCGCAGATACGCAGTATTTT. This translates into CASSYSSGSADTQYF.

The chain couples TRBV30 to TRBJ2-1; 8 nucleotides agree with TRBD2. The CDR3 has 13 amino acids. Germline trimming cut 2 bases from V and 9 bases from J; bases unmatched to any gene: 6. From germline, CDR1 is GTSNPN and CDR2 SVGIG (reference sequence). The CDR3 protein is CAWSTGLEGEQFF. The CDR3 DNA reads as TGTGCCTGGAGTACGGGACTAGAGGGTGAGCAGTTCTTC. The full variable domain, with the rest looked up from reference TRBV30 and TRBJ2-1, is SQTIHQWPATLVQPVGSPLSLECTVEGTSNPNLYWYRQAAGRGLQLLFYSVGIGQISSEVPQNLSASRPQDRQFILSSKKLLLSDSGFYLCAWSTGLEGEQFFGPGTRLTVL.

The V gene is TRBV4-2, the J gene TRBJ2-3, with a weak D call TRBD2 (6 bases). The CDR3 covers 15 residues. The V end was cut by 0 bases, the J end by 2 bases, with 9 bases between. Germline CDR1 is LGHNA and CDR2 is YNFKEQ. The CDR3 loop is CASSQELAVTDTQYF. CDR3 nucleotide sequence: TGTGCCAGCAGCCAAGAGTTAGCGGTCACAGATACGCAGTATTTT.

The chain links TRBV5-4 to TRBJ1-1; perhaps TRBD1 as D (6 bases). Between the trimmed V and J ends, which lost 1 base and 5 bases, there was a span of 12 bases. From germline, CDR1 is SGHNT and CDR2 YYREEE (reference sequence). The CDR3 runs to 14 residues. The CDR3 reads CASSLTGYSTEAFF. CDR3 DNA: TGTGCCAGCAGCTTGACAGGGTATTCGACTGAAGCTTTCTTT.